Here is one T cell receptor beta chain with its context. Its antigen is currently unknown. The sample providers were healthy Caucasian people from Russia, aged roughly 6 to 90. Every sample gave at least 5 micrograms of total RNA when it was extracted. This CDR3 has 13 residues. V was clipped by 6 bases and J by 6 bases, with 14 bases between them. These data come from a study of blood T cells in healthy people across ages. The use of a sample-barcoded 5' primer and a J-beta primer mix characterized a second PCR of about 6 to 12 cycles. TCRdb reanalysed the 5' RACE reads using MiXCR and keeps one entry per CDR3 protein. The sample carries approximately 1,100,000 distinct CDR3 sequences, under 45% recorded once. Study-wide results and limits: Age advanced and TCR beta diversity per million T cells fell, roughly linearly.

This sequence was found in a woman in her fifties or sixties in good health. The genes are TRBV12-3 or TRBV12-4 and TRBJ1-2; D might be TRBD1 (5 bases). The sequenced sample was blood. CDR3 region: CASRSDMPDGYTF. CDR3 DNA sequence: TGTGCCAGCAGATCGGACATGCCCGATGGCTACACCTTC.